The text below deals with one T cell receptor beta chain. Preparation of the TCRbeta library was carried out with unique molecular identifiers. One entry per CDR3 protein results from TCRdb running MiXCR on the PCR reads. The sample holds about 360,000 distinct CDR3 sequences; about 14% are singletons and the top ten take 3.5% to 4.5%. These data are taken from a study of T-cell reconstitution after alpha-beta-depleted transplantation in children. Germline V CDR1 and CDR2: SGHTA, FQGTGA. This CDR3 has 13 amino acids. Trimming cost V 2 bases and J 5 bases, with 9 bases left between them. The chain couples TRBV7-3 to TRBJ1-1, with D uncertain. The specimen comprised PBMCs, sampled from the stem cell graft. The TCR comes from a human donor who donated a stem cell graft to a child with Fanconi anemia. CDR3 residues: CASSLYTGTEAFF. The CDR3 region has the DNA TGTGCCAGCAGCTTATACACCGGGACTGAAGCTTTCTTT.